This note documents a single T cell receptor (beta chain) sequence. Its target is not known. V lost 4 bases to trimming and J lost 2 bases, with 16 bases between them. Germline V gene data show CDR1 as SGHVS and CDR2 as FQNEAQ. This CDR3 contains 16 residues. This sample is part of a study of post-analysis software for immune sequencing data. General study points: The five TRBV segments detected at higher frequency in patients than in controls included TRBV5-6, TRBV5-1 and TRBV20-1.

Unique molecular identifiers featured in each of the TCR beta cDNA libraries. TCRdb independently ran MiXCR on the PCR reads; one entry per CDR3 protein. This table holds roughly 730,000 distinct CDR3 sequences, roughly 27% found once. The sample was blood. The sequence derives from a girl aged 5-17 years with multiple sclerosis. This chain joins TRBV7-8 and TRBJ2-3; D possibly corresponds to TRBD2 (7 bases). The CDR3 nucleotides are TGTGCCAGCAGCTGGGGCAAGGGGGGGTCCACAGATACGCAGTATTTT. Protein sequence: CASSWGKGGSTDTQYF. Filled out from reference TRBV7-8 and TRBJ2-3, the complete variable domain reads GAGVSQSPRYKVAKRGQDVALRCDPISGHVSLFWYQQALGQGPEFLTYFQNEAQLDKSGLPSDRFFAERPEGSVSTLKIQRTQQEDSAVYLCASSWGKGGSTDTQYFGPGTRLTVL.